This TCR beta chain was obtained from a study of blood T cell repertoires in COVID-19. CDR1 and CDR2 from the germline V gene are MNHEY and SMNVEV (reference sequence). This CDR3 is built from 14 residues. Trimming cost V 5 bases and J 7 bases; bases outside gene matches: 8. Assay used: immunoSEQ multiplex PCR; TCRdb lists only in-frame clones, some missing. This sample carries around 24,000 clones, around 80% of them seen once, and the ten largest clones take approximately 61%. The receptor was isolated from an elderly woman with acute or convalescent COVID-19. The chain joins TRBV27 to TRBJ2-1; 7 positions match TRBD2. The sample was peripheral blood. CDR3 loop: CASSRLAETNEQFF. The DNA of the CDR3 is TGTGCCAGCAGTCGCCTAGCGGAGACTAATGAGCAGTTCTTC.